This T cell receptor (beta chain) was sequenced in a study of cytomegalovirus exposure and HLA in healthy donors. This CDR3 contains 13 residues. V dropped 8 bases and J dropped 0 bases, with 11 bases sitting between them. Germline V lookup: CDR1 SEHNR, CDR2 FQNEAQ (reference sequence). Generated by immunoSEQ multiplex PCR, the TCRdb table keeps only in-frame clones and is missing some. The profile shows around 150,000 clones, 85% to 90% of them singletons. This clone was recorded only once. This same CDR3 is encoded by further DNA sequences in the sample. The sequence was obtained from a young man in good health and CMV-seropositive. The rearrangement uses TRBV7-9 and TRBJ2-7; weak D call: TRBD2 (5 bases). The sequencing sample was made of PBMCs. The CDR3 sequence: CASQGGSSYEQYF. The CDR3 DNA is TGTGCCAGCCAAGGCGGGTCCTCCTACGAGCAGTACTTC. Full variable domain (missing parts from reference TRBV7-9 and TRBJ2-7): DTGVSQNPRHKITKRGQNVTFRCDPISEHNRLYWYRQTLGQGPEFLTYFQNEAQLEKSRLLSDRFSAERPKGSFSTLEIQRTEQGDSAMYLCASQGGSSYEQYFGPGTRLTVT.